Listed below are T cell receptor beta chains from one sample, sequenced in a study of T cell clonotyping in hematopoietic cell transplantation. Profiled with immunoSEQ multiplex PCR; TCRdb holds only in-frame clones, not every one. The repertoire holds roughly 44,000 clones, with 85% as singletons. This specimen consisted of peripheral blood mononuclear cells, obtained before stem cell transplant. Every receptor here comes from a man aged 55 to 70 with acute myeloid leukemia. Some clones in this sample may be carry-over from other donors' samples. CDR3s include the opening cysteine and the closing phenylalanine or tryptophan. A D gene is named only where the DNA matches it firmly. The size entry is marked missing in some rows and otherwise reads once, few, many or a size class.

v_call	j_call	d_call	clone_size	cdr3_nt	cdr3_aa
TRBV19	TRBJ1-5	TRBD1	.	TGTGCCAGTAGTATGGGGGGGGACAGGCCCCAGCATTTT	CASSMGGDRPQHF
TRBV4-2	TRBJ1-2	.	.	TGTGCCAGCAGCCAAGCCCAGGGGTCTAACTATGGCTACACCTTC	CASSQAQGSNYGYTF
TRBV25-1	TRBJ2-2	.	.	TGTGCCAGCAGTGAACTAGGGAGCGCGAACACCGGGGAGCTGTTTTTT	CASSELGSANTGELFF
TRBV5-1	TRBJ2-2	.	.	TGCGCCAGCAGCTTTCAACCAAACACCGGGGAGCTGTTTTTT	CASSFQPNTGELFF
TRBV9	TRBJ1-2	TRBD1	.	TGTGCCAGCAGCGTATCGACAGGGGGGTATGGCTACACCTTC	CASSVSTGGYGYTF
TRBV19	TRBJ2-4	.	.	TGTGCCAGTAGAAACAGTCGGGCCAAAAACATTCAGTACTTC	CASRNSRAKNIQYF
TRBV9	TRBJ1-4	.	.	TGTGCCAGCAGCGGGCTGATTAATGAAAAACTGTTTTTT	CASSGLINEKLFF
TRBV28	TRBJ2-3	.	.	TGTGCCAGCAGTTTAGAGAGAAGCACAGATACGCAGTATTTT	CASSLERSTDTQYF
TRBV5-1	TRBJ2-3	.	.	TGCGCCAGCAGCTCCCAGGGAGATACGCAGTATTTT	CASSSQGDTQYF
TRBV6-5	TRBJ1-2	.	once	TGTGCCAGAGCGGGACAATTAAATGGCTACACCTTC	CARAGQLNGYTF
TRBV29-1	TRBJ1-2	TRBD1	few	TGCAGCGTCGAGGGACAGGGAGGGAGGAATGGCTACACCTTC	CSVEGQGGRNGYTF
TRBV28	TRBJ2-7	TRBD2	.	TGTGCCATCAAACCCAGCGGGGGCCGGGAGCAGTACTTC	CAIKPSGGREQYF
TRBV20-1	TRBJ2-7	.	.	TGCAGTGCTACCCTCATAGAGCAGTACTTC	CSATLIEQYF
TRBV19	TRBJ2-5	TRBD1	.	TGTGCCAGTAGTTCGACAGGGCTAGAGACCCAGTACTTC	CASSSTGLETQYF
TRBV7-3	TRBJ2-1	TRBD2	.	TGTGCCAGCAGCCGAAATAGCGGGGGGGTTAACAATGAGCAGTTCTTC	CASSRNSGGVNNEQFF
TRBV27	TRBJ1-2	TRBD1	.	TGTGCCAGCAGTTTCGGGCAGGGGGTTGGCTATGGCTACACCTTC	CASSFGQGVGYGYTF
TRBV27	TRBJ1-3	.	once	TGTGCCAGCAGTTTTACAGGCCGATTCGGAAACACCATATATTTT	CASSFTGRFGNTIYF
TRBV7-6	TRBJ2-5	TRBD2	.	TGTGCCAGCAGCTTAGCTGGGACTAGCGGGGTTGAGACCCAGTACTTC	CASSLAGTSGVETQYF
TRBV29-1	TRBJ1-2	.	.	TGCAGCGTTGAAATCCCGCGTAGCCCCCGGGGCTACACCTTC	CSVEIPRSPRGYTF
TRBV19	TRBJ1-1	.	.	TGTGCCAGTAGGCCGGGACCCCAGAACACTGAAGCTTTCTTT	CASRPGPQNTEAFF
TRBV9	TRBJ2-2	TRBD1	.	TGTGCCAGCAGCGCCACGGACAGGGGAACCGGGGAGCTGTTTTTT	CASSATDRGTGELFF
TRBV29-1	TRBJ2-3	TRBD1	.	TGCAGCGTTGGGGGACAGGGGATCACAGATACGCAGTATTTT	CSVGGQGITDTQYF
TRBV2	TRBJ2-7	.	.	TGTGCCACCCGGACGGACTCCTACGAGCAGTACTTC	CATRTDSYEQYF
TRBV28	TRBJ2-7	TRBD1	once	TGTGCCAGCATCTCCGTTGAGGACAGGGGGCGTTCCGAGCAGTACTTC	CASISVEDRGRSEQYF